This T cell receptor (beta chain) comes out of a study of T cells after yellow fever vaccination (dated by TCRdb to about 2019). Regarding the research as a whole: Libraries from fractions with low cell numbers were prepared with the SMART-Seq v4 Ultra Low Input RNA kit. Bulk TCR alpha and beta repertoires were sequenced longitudinally to track T-cell clones before and after primary and booster YFV17D yellow fever vaccination. Two healthy male donors made up the cohort, one aged 18 to 30 years and the other aged 30 to 40 years. Blood samples were taken at several timepoints before and after primary and secondary immunization, and bulk PBMC replicates and cell subsets were isolated.

This clonotype was detected a few times. The antigen this receptor binds is unknown. No base quality values were provided; no much bigger clone lies one nucleotide off. The intended sense of this specimen's treatment or condition label: live attenuated yellow fever vaccine strain. At each blood-draw timepoint, two biological replicates of bulk PBMCs were obtained. A standard Ficoll-Paque protocol was used to isolate PBMCs from peripheral blood. TriZol was used to extract RNA from bulk PBMCs, from CD4 and CD8 fractions, and from dextramer-positive and dextramer-negative fractions. The sample was run on an Illumina NovaSeq 6000. Synthesis of TCR cDNA relied on 5'RACE template switching, a step that introduced a universal primer site along with unique molecular identifiers. Priming of cDNA synthesis was performed from both the TCR alpha and TCR beta constant segments. Two PCR steps were used to amplify libraries, with sample barcodes and sequencing adapters being added in the second step. Libraries were sequenced on Illumina HiSeq 2500 (2x100 bp) or NovaSeq (2x150 bp). From the authors' description of their analysis: MIGEC was used to demultiplex reads and collapse the reads into UMI consensus sequences, and MiXCR was used for V(D)J alignment. Vaccine-responding clonotypes were defined with edgeR using replicate PBMC samples, requiring FDR below 0.01 and a log2 fold change above 5 up to day 15. CD4 or CD8 identity was assigned to each bulk clonotype according to whether the clonotype was present at higher abundance in the sequenced CD4 repertoire or the sequenced CD8 repertoire. TCRdb took the public reads, trimmed them with fastp at Q25, ran MiXCR for clone calling and kept in-frame beta chains. Each CDR3 protein appears once, grouped with its most common genes and DNA. The V and J calls come from TCRdb's annotation, not from the publication. The table for this sample lists some 400,000 distinct CDR3 sequences; about 19% of them were counted only once. The ten largest account for roughly a sixth of the sample.

Trimming costs V 0 bases and J 5 bases, and their ends lie 14 bases apart. CDR1 LGHNA and CDR2 YSLEER are derived from the germline V gene. Counted from cysteine to phenylalanine, this CDR3 has 16 amino acids. The DNA shown is the 48-base CDR3, in frame from base 1. Findings and caveats that apply to the study as a whole: Most clones expanded after primary vaccination (approximately 97% of CD4 and roughly 91% of CD8) were re-detected after the booster, suggesting that broad memory maintenance occurred. A small fraction of clonotypes showed up in both the CD4 and CD8 compartments, probably as a result of convergent recombination. Compared with the primary T-cell response, the secondary T-cell response was faster but weaker, reaching its peak on day 5 rather than on day 15. Computational filtering was needed because FACS-sorted repertoires could contain abundant contaminating clonotypes from the bulk population. Only two donors were included in the study, so the extent to which the findings can be generalized is limited.

The source was PBMCs, collected before the yellow fever booster vaccination. This receptor was identified in a man between 18 and 35 years old who received the YFV17D yellow fever vaccine. The V and J genes are TRBV4-3 and TRBJ2-1; a confident D gene designation cannot be given. Here the CDR3 is given as CASSQDPLNRHNEQFF. The DNA sequence is TGCGCCAGCAGCCAAGATCCACTCAACCGCCACAATGAGCAGTTCTTC.